The 32 T cell receptor beta chains below come from one sample, sequenced in a study of T cells expressing NK-cell markers (dated by TCRdb to between 2020 and 2021). To prepare the library, 5' RACE was applied. TCRdb shows the sequencer as Illumina HiSeq 2000. TCRdb reprocessed the reads and lists each CDR3 protein sequence as a single entry, with no DNA. The sample table on file contains around 380,000 distinct CDR3 sequences. The top ten clonotypes cover 9.5% to 12% of the sample. The sequencing sample was made of blood T cells: a sorted CD56 or NKG2C T cell subset, CD4+ or CD8+ T cells, or bulk PBMC T cells (not recorded which). All receptors derive from a woman in her 50s in good health. Donor details come from another sample of the same person, matched by shared clones.

V and J are TRBV11-2 and TRBJ2-7; the TCRdb call, TRBD1, lacks DNA for checking. In germline, CDR1 is SGHAT, CDR2 FQNNGV. This CDR3 is built from 17 residues. The CDR3: CASSLEGTGGQLYEQYF.

This sequence joins TRBV24-1 and TRBJ1-5. Germline V gene lookup returns CDR1 KGHDR and CDR2 SFDVKD. The length of the CDR3 is 13 residues. Here the CDR3 reads CATSESDREPQHF.

This chain uses TRBV12-3 or TRBV12-4 with TRBJ1-4. The CDR3 contains 14 residues. The CDR3 spells CASRRAGGNEKLFF.

The chain carries TRBV29-1 and TRBJ1-2; TCRdb reports TRBD1, a call that lacks DNA to check it against. Germline-derived CDR1 and CDR2 are SQVTM and ANQGSEA. There are 17 residues in the CDR3. The CDR3 protein is CSVVSPQQSITNYGYTF. Complete variable domain (other parts from reference TRBV29-1 and TRBJ1-2): SAVISQKPSRDICQRGTSLTIQCQVDSQVTMMFWYRQQPGQSLTLIATANQGSEATYESGFVIDKFPISRPNLTFSTLTVSNMSPEDSSIYLCSVVSPQQSITNYGYTFGSGTRLTVV.

This chain links TRBV5-1 with TRBJ2-5; the TRBD2 assignment by TCRdb is unverifiable without DNA. Germline CDR1 reads SGHRS; CDR2 reads YFSETQ. The CDR3 extends over 17 amino acids. This chain's CDR3 is CASSFVRLAGVGETQYF. Full variable domain (outside the CDR3, taken from reference TRBV5-1 and TRBJ2-5): KAGVTQTPRYLIKTRGQQVTLSCSPISGHRSVSWYQQTPGQGLQFLFEYFSETQRNKGNFPGRFSGRQFSNSRSEMNVSTLELGDSALYLCASSFVRLAGVGETQYFGPGTRLLVL.

The chain employs TRBV3-1 and TRBJ2-1; the D call of TRBD1 rests on TCRdb alone, since no DNA is present to check it. Germline V gene sequence: CDR1 LGHDT, CDR2 YNNKEL (reference sequence). The CDR3 totals 15 residues. The CDR3: CASSQATFRDNEQFF.

J is TRBJ2-1 and V is TRBV20-1; checking the TCRdb D call of TRBD1 is not possible without DNA. CDR1 is DFQATT and CDR2 is SNEGSKA in the germline V gene (reference sequence). The CDR3 has 12 amino acids. This CDR3 is CSADRTGNEQFF.

V is TRBV7-8 and J is TRBJ2-1; TCRdb gives TRBD1 as the D gene, but with no DNA this cannot be confirmed. This CDR3 is 16 amino acids long. Germline-derived CDR1 and CDR2 are SGHVS and FQNEAQ. The CDR3 loop is CASSQRGGTGNNEQFF.

V and J are TRBV21-1 and TRBJ1-5. TRBV21-1 is a listed pseudogene. This CDR3 has 15 residues. The CDR3 spells CASSKSTRGHQPQHF.

This chain links TRBV28 with TRBJ2-1; TCRdb gives TRBD1 as the D gene, but with no DNA this cannot be confirmed. The CDR3 consists of 13 residues. Germline values: CDR1 MDHEN, CDR2 SYDVKM. CDR3 sequence: CASSSGHPDEQFF.

This chain links TRBV2 with TRBJ2-1; there is no DNA to check the TCRdb D call of TRBD2. The CDR3 runs to 14 residues. Germline V lookup: CDR1 SNHLY, CDR2 FYNNEI. CDR3: CASSELVSGRKQFF.

The V call is TRBV7-8, the J call TRBJ2-2; the D gene TCRdb calls, TRBD1, cannot be checked with no DNA. The CDR3 extends over 18 amino acids. Germline CDR1 and CDR2: SGHVS and FQNEAQ. The CDR3 is CASSLMGRDRGNTGELFF.

The chain employs TRBV5-1 and TRBJ2-4; TCRdb names TRBD1, which stays unverified in the absence of DNA. This CDR3 region has 14 residues. CDR1 is SGHRS, CDR2 YFSETQ, per germline. This chain's CDR3 is CASSYGQGRNIQYF.

The CDR3 spells CASSQDSSGQPQHF. The chain couples TRBV4-1 to TRBJ1-5. The V gene's germline CDR1 is MGHRA and CDR2 YSYEKL. The CDR3 sequence is 14 residues long.

The rearrangement links TRBV20-1 to TRBJ1-1. CDR3 length equals 12 residues. From germline, CDR1 is DFQATT and CDR2 SNEGSKA (reference sequence). The CDR3 sequence is CSAIQGNTEAFF.

The V gene is TRBV6-5, the J gene TRBJ2-5; TCRdb picks TRBD2, but there is no DNA to check that call. The CDR3 is 14 amino acids. Germline V gene sequence: CDR1 MNHEY, CDR2 SVGAGI. CDR3 in amino acids: CASSPWGGGLTQYF.

V is TRBV5-6 and J is TRBJ1-5; TCRdb outputs TRBD1, but without DNA this stays unchecked. Looked up from germline, CDR1 is SGHDT and CDR2 is YYEEEE. This CDR3 is built from 16 residues. CDR3: CASSSLRTGGNQPQHF.

The gene calls are TRBV6-5 and TRBJ2-2. This CDR3 contains 15 residues. CDR1 and CDR2 from the germline V gene are MNHEY and SVGAGI. The CDR3 here is CASSYGILVTGELFF.

This sequence joins TRBV11-1 and TRBJ2-1; TCRdb lists TRBD1, though no DNA is available to test this call. The CDR3 runs 17 residues. The germline V gene has CDR1 SGHAT and CDR2 FQDESV (reference sequence). The CDR3 sequence is CASSSDVGGLSYNEQFF.

The rearrangement joins TRBV20-1 to TRBJ1-1. The CDR3 totals 15 residues. CDR1 and CDR2 from the germline V gene are DFQATT and SNEGSKA (reference sequence). CDR3 protein: CSARDGERVNTEAFF.

This chain joins TRBV12-3 or TRBV12-4 and TRBJ1-2. The CDR3 loop spans 11 amino acids. CDR3: CASFGAVGYTF.

The chain employs TRBV25-1 and TRBJ2-7; TCRdb names TRBD1, which stays unverified in the absence of DNA. Germline lookup yields CDR1 MGHDK and CDR2 SYGVNS. CDR3 length: 15 amino acids. The CDR3 is CASSESGTPSYEQYF.

The chain couples TRBV12-3 or TRBV12-4 to TRBJ2-1. This CDR3 is 13 amino acids long. The chain's CDR3 is CASSFMQYNEQFF.

This chain connects TRBV2 to TRBJ2-7; TCRdb calls TRBD1, which cannot be checked without DNA. Looked up from germline, CDR1 is SNHLY and CDR2 is FYNNEI. This CDR3 has 13 amino acids. Here the CDR3 reads CASKPQGAVEQYF.

This chain links TRBV29-1 with TRBJ2-5; lacking DNA, the TRBD2 call made by TCRdb goes unchecked. Germline lookup yields CDR1 SQVTM and CDR2 ANQGSEA. This CDR3 contains 13 residues. The CDR3 loop is CSVESRLAGILNF.

The CDR3 region is CASSVDLGELFF. The gene calls are TRBV9 and TRBJ2-2. Germline CDR1 SGDLS, CDR2 YYNGEE. The CDR3 runs to 12 residues.

This sequence joins TRBV20-1 and TRBJ2-3; TCRdb proposes TRBD2, but this gene call is untestable without DNA. The CDR3 totals 15 residues. Germline V gene lookup returns CDR1 DFQATT and CDR2 SNEGSKA (reference sequence). CDR3 protein: CSARVGTRVPDTQYF.

V is TRBV20-1 and J is TRBJ2-1. From germline, CDR1 is DFQATT and CDR2 SNEGSKA (reference sequence). The CDR3 sequence is 14 residues long. CDR3 protein: CSAPEDSSYNEQFF.

The V gene is TRBV24-1, the J gene TRBJ2-1; the D gene TCRdb calls, TRBD1, cannot be checked with no DNA. Germline CDR1 KGHDR, CDR2 SFDVKD. CDR3 length: 17 residues. The CDR3 sequence is CATSGSSGASSYNEQFF.

The chain has TRBV10-3 and TRBJ2-7; the TRBD2 assignment by TCRdb is unverifiable without DNA. CDR1 and CDR2 from the germline V gene are ENHRY and SYGVKD. The CDR3 is made up of 17 amino acids. The CDR3 spells CAISEGVPLHSPYEQYF.

The chain uses TRBV20-1 and TRBJ2-3; TCRdb's assignment of TRBD1 cannot be checked, as there is no DNA. The CDR3 contains 16 residues. The V gene's germline CDR1 is DFQATT and CDR2 SNEGSKA (reference sequence). The CDR3: CSARDLAEAPIDTQYF.

The chain couples TRBV12-3 or TRBV12-4 to TRBJ2-5; TCRdb calls TRBD2, which cannot be checked without DNA. This CDR3 contains 15 residues. The CDR3 sequence is CASSLGVGLVETQYF.